This TCR beta chain appears in the sequencing data of a study of blood T cell repertoires in COVID-19. In the study overall: Both acute and convalescent COVID-19 samples were obtained from the United States, Italy and Spain. Nucleic acid was either cDNA or gDNA, and it came from T cells, B-cell-depleted T cells, or PBMCs.

Clones were read by immunoSEQ multiplex PCR, and TCRdb kept only the in-frame ones, dropping some. The sample lists roughly 200,000 clones, around nine tenths occurring once. Germline V lookup: CDR1 SEHNR, CDR2 FQNEAQ (reference sequence). The CDR3 has 12 amino acids. Trimming took off 8 bases at V and 7 bases at J, with 14 bases between the two ends. V gene TRBV7-9 combines with J gene TRBJ1-2; D gene uncertain. Material: peripheral blood. This TCR was recovered from a man between 18 and 29 years old with active or convalescent COVID-19. CDR3 protein: CASSSLEIGYTF. The CDR3 coding sequence is TGTGCCAGCTCCAGTCTGGAGATTGGCTACACCTTC.